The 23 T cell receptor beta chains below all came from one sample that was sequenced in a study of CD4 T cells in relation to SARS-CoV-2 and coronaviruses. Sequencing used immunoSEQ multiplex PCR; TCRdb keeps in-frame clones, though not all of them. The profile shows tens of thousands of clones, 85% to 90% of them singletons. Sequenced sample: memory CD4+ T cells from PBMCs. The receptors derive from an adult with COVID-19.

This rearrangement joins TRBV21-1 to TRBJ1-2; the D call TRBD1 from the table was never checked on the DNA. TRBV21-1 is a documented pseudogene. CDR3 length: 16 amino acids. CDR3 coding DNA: TGTGCCAGCAGCTCATATAGCCCCACAGGGGGCAATGGCTACACCTTC. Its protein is CASSSYSPTGGNGYTF.

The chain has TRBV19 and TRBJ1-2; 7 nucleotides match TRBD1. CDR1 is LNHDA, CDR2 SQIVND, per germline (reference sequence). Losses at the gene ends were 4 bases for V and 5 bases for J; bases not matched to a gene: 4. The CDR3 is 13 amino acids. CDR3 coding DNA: TGTGCCAGTAGTAGAGGGACAGAATATGGCTACACCTTC. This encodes CASSRGTEYGYTF. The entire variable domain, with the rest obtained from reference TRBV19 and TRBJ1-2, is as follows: DGGITQSPKYLFRKEGQNVTLSCEQNLNHDAMYWYRQDPGQGLRLIYYSQIVNDFQKGDIAEGYSVSREKKESFPLTVTSAQKNPTAFYLCASSRGTEYGYTFGSGTRLTVV.

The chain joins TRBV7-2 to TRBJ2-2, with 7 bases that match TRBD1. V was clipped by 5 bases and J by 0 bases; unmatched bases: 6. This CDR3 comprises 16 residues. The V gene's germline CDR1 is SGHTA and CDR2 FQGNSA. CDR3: CASSHQGGSNTGELFF. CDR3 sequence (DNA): TGTGCCAGCAGCCACCAAGGGGGCTCGAACACCGGGGAGCTGTTTTTT.

CDR3 amino acids: CASSRQTGGTGELFF. DNA for the CDR3: TGTGCCAGCAGCCGACAGACAGGGGGCACCGGGGAGCTGTTTTTT. The chain joins TRBV14 to TRBJ2-2; 9 positions match TRBD1. This CDR3 is built from 15 residues. The V gene end was trimmed by 4 bases and the J gene end by 4 bases; junction bases not matched to a gene: 4. Germline V gives CDR1 SGHDN, CDR2 FVKESK.

The CDR3 is CASSPRRELNTEAFF. Here the CDR3 DNA reads TGTGCCAGCTCACCGAGGCGGGAGTTGAACACTGAAGCTTTCTTT. The rearrangement links TRBV18 to TRBJ1-1; D not certain. The CDR3 is made up of 15 amino acids. The V end lost 3 bases, the J end lost 0 bases, and 11 bases lay between the germline ends. Germline loops: CDR1 KGHSH, CDR2 LQKENI.

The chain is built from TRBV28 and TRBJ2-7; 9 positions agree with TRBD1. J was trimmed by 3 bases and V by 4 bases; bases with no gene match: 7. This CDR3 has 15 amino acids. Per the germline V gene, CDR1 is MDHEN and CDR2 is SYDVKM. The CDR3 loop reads CASSSSGTGFYEQYF. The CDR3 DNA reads TGTGCCAGCAGTTCCTCCGGGACAGGGTTCTACGAGCAGTACTTC.

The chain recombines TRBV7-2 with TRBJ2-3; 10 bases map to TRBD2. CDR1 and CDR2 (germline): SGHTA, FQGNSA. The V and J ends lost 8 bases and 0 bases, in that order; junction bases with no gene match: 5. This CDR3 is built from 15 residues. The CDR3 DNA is TGTGCCAGCGGAGCGGGGGGGCCGAGCACAGATACGCAGTATTTT. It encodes CASGAGGPSTDTQYF. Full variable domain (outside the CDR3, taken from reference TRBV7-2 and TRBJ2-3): GAGVSQSPSNKVTEKGKDVELRCDPISGHTALYWYRQSLGQGLEFLIYFQGNSAPDKSGLPSDRFSAERTGGSVSTLTIQRTQQEDSAVYLCASGAGGPSTDTQYFGPGTRLTVL.

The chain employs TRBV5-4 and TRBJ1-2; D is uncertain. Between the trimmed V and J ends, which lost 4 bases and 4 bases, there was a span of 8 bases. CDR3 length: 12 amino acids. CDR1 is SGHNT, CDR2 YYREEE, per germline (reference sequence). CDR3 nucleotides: TGTGCCAGCAGCCCAGAATTCTATGGCTACACCTTC. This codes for CASSPEFYGYTF.

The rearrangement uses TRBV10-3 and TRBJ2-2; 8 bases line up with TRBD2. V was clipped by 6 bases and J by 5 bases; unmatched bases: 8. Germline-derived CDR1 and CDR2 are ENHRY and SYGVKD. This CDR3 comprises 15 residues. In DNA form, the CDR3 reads TGTGCCATCAGGCCGGGACTAGGTTTGACCGGGGAGCTGTTTTTT. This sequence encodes CAIRPGLGLTGELFF.

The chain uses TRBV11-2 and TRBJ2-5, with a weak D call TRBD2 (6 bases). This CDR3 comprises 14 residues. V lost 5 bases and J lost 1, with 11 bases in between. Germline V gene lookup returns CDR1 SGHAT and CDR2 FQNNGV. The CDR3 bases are TGTGCCAGCAGCGTCGGGACTCTCCAAGAGACCCAGTACTTC. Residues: CASSVGTLQETQYF.

CDR3 in amino acids: CASSYSRGGVQPQHF. In DNA form, the CDR3 reads TGTGCCAGCAGTTACTCGAGGGGGGGAGTTCAGCCCCAGCATTTT. The V gene is TRBV6-2 or TRBV6-3, the J gene TRBJ1-5; D might be TRBD1 (6 bases). This CDR3 is 15 amino acids long. Germline-derived CDR1 and CDR2 are MNHEY and SVGEGT. Trimming took 0 bases from V and 6 from J, leaving 12 bases between them.

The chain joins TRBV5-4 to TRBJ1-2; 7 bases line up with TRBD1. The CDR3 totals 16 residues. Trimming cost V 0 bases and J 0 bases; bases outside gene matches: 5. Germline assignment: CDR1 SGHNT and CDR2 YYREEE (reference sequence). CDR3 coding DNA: TGTGCCAGCAGCTTGGGACAGGGCTGGACTAACTATGGCTACACCTTC. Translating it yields CASSLGQGWTNYGYTF.

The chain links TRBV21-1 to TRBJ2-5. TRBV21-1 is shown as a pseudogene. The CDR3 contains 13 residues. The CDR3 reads CASSGDERETQYF. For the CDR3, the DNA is TGTGCCAGCAGCGGGGACGAGAGGGAGACCCAGTACTTC.

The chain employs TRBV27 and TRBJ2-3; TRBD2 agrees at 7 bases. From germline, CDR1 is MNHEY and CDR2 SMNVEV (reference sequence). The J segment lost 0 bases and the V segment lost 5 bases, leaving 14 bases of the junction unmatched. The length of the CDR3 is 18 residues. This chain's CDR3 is CASSQSAGRVSSTDTQYF. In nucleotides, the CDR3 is TGTGCCAGCAGTCAAAGCGCAGGGAGGGTCTCTAGCACAGATACGCAGTATTTT.

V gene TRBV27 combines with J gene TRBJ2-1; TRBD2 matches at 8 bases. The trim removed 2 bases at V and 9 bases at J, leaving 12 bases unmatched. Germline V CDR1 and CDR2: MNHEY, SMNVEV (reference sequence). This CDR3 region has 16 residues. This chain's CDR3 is CASSLMDPGGAGEQFF. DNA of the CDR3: TGTGCCAGCAGTTTAATGGATCCGGGGGGGGCGGGTGAGCAGTTCTTC.

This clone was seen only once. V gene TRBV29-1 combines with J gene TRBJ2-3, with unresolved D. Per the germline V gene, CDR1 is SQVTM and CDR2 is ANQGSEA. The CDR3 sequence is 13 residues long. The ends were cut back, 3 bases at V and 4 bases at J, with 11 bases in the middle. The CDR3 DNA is TGCAGCGTTGACGTTCTCGCTTCAGATACGCAGTATTTT. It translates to CSVDVLASDTQYF.

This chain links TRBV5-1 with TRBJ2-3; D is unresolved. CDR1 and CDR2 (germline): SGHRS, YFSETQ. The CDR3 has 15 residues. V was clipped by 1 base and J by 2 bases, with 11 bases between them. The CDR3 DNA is TGCGCCAGCAGCTTGCGCGGCTATCACACAGATACGCAGTATTTT. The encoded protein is CASSLRGYHTDTQYF.

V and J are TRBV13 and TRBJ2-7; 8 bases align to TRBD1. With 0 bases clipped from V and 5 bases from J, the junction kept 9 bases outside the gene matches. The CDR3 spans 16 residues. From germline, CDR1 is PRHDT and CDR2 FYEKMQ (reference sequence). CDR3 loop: CASSLGFGQGPHEQYF. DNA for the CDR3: TGTGCCAGCAGCTTAGGCTTTGGACAGGGTCCTCACGAGCAGTACTTC.

This CDR3 reads CASGPRNRAGNEQFF. The CDR3 bases are TGTGCTAGTGGTCCCAGAAACAGGGCTGGAAATGAGCAGTTCTTC. The V gene is TRBV12-5, the J gene TRBJ2-1, with D tentatively TRBD1 (6 bases). The CDR3 has 15 residues. Trimming left V 5 bases short and J 7 bases short, with 18 bases between. Per germline, CDR1 LGHNT and CDR2 FRNRAP.

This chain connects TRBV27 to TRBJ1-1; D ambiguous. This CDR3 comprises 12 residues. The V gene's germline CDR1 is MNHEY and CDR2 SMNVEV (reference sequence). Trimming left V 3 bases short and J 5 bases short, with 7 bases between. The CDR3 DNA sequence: TGTGCCAGCAGTTTTTTTGGGACTGAAGCTTTCTTT. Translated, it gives CASSFFGTEAFF.

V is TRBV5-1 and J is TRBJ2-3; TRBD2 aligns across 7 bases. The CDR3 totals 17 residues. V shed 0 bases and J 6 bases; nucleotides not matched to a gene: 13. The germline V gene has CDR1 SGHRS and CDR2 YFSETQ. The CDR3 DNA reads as TGCGCCAGCAGCTTGGAGGGACTACCCCGGGGGAGGGATACGCAGTATTTT. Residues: CASSLEGLPRGRDTQYF. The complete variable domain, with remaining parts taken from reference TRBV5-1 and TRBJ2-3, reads KAGVTQTPRYLIKTRGQQVTLSCSPISGHRSVSWYQQTPGQGLQFLFEYFSETQRNKGNFPGRFSGRQFSNSRSEMNVSTLELGDSALYLCASSLEGLPRGRDTQYFGPGTRLTVL.

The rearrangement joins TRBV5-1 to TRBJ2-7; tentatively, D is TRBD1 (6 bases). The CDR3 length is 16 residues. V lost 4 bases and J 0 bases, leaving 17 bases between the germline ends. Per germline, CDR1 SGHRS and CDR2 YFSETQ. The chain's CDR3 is CASSPDGTPSSYEQYF. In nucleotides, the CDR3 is TGCGCCAGCAGCCCAGACGGGACACCGAGCTCCTACGAGCAGTACTTC.

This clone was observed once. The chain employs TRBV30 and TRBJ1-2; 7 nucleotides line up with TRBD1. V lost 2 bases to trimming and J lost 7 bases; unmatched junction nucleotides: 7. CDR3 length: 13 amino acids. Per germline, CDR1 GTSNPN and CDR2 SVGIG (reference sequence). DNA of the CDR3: TGTGCCTGGAGTCCCACGACAGGGTCTGGCTACACCTTC. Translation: CAWSPTTGSGYTF. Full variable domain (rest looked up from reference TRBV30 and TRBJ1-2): SQTIHQWPATLVQPVGSPLSLECTVEGTSNPNLYWYRQAAGRGLQLLFYSVGIGQISSEVPQNLSASRPQDRQFILSSKKLLLSDSGFYLCAWSPTTGSGYTFGSGTRLTVV.